Listed here are 15 T cell receptor beta chains from one sample, sequenced in a study of OX40 agonist ivuxolimab in advanced cancers. The assay was immunoSEQ multiplex PCR, and TCRdb's table has in-frame clones only and misses some. The sample records fewer than 95,000 clones, around 84% being singletons. The sequences come from CD4+ or CD8+ T cells sorted from blood, collected in a trial of the OX40 agonist ivuxolimab. The receptors originated from an adult with an advanced solid tumor such as melanoma, head and neck, liver or kidney cancer.

This clone was observed a handful of times. The chain joins TRBV5-4 to TRBJ1-1; no reliable D call. The CDR3 totals 13 residues. Germline V gives CDR1 SGHNT, CDR2 YYREEE (reference sequence). V was pared by 2 bases and J by 0 bases, with 5 bases between. CDR3 sequence reads: CASSLSMNTEAFF. The CDR3 DNA is TGTGCCAGCAGCTTAAGTATGAACACTGAAGCTTTCTTT.

The J gene is TRBJ2-3, the V gene TRBV5-1, with 11 bases fitting TRBD2. Germline CDR1 reads SGHRS; CDR2 reads YFSETQ. The J segment lost 2 bases and the V segment lost 8 bases, leaving 10 bases of the junction unmatched. The CDR3 is 16 amino acids. The CDR3 loop is CASIPLAGGLTDTQYF. CDR3 bases: TGCGCCAGTATACCCCTAGCGGGAGGCCTCACAGATACGCAGTATTTT.

This chain uses TRBV4-1 with TRBJ2-1, with D uncertain. The CDR3 length is 13 residues. Trimming cost V 0 bases and J 6 bases, with 6 bases left between them. From germline, CDR1 is MGHRA and CDR2 YSYEKL. CDR3 region: CASSQDPSNEQFF. CDR3 sequence (DNA): TGCGCCAGCAGCCAAGATCCTAGCAATGAGCAGTTCTTC.

The rearrangement joins TRBV7-2 to TRBJ2-7; D may correspond to TRBD1 or TRBD2 (7 bases each). The CDR3 is made up of 16 amino acids. Germline loops: CDR1 SGHTA, CDR2 FQGNSA. V gave up 4 bases and J gave up 2 bases, with 18 bases separating them. The CDR3 is CASSSQGGRVPYEQYF. The CDR3 DNA sequence: TGTGCCAGCAGCTCTCAGGGGGGGCGGGTCCCCTACGAGCAGTACTTC.

The chain is built from TRBV4-3 and TRBJ2-2; TRBD1 is a possible D gene (6 bases). Trimming left V 1 base short and J 7 bases short, with 7 bases between. The CDR3 length is 13 residues. Germline CDR1 reads LGHNA; CDR2 reads YSLEER. The CDR3 spells CASSQAGVGELFF. The CDR3 DNA is TGCGCCAGCAGCCAAGCAGGGGTCGGGGAGCTGTTTTTT.

This sequence joins TRBV9 and TRBJ1-1; D is undetermined. CDR3 length: 16 residues. Germline V gene data show CDR1 as SGDLS and CDR2 as YYNGEE. The V and J ends lost 4 bases and 5 bases respectively, with 21 bases between them. The CDR3 nucleotides read TGTGCCAGCAGCCCACCTCGCCCTTTTACCAAAACTGAAGCTTTCTTT. It is translated as CASSPPRPFTKTEAFF.

V usage is TRBV27 and J usage is TRBJ2-6; the D is unclear. The germline V and J ends were trimmed by 2 bases and 2 bases, with 7 bases remaining between them. The CDR3 runs to 15 residues. Germline assignment: CDR1 MNHEY and CDR2 SMNVEV (reference sequence). As DNA, the CDR3 is TGTGCCAGCAGTTTAAGTTTCCCTGGGGCCAACGTCCTGACTTTC. Translation gives CASSLSFPGANVLTF.

Written as DNA, the CDR3 is TGTACCTCAAACCGGGACAGGGATGACTATGGCTACACCTTC. It is translated as CTSNRDRDDYGYTF. The genes are TRBV28 and TRBJ1-2, with 9 bases aligning to TRBD1. This CDR3 spans 14 amino acids. Germline CDR1 and CDR2: MDHEN and SYDVKM.

The chain combines TRBV5-6 with TRBJ2-7, with a weak D call TRBD1 (6 bases). The CDR3 covers 13 residues. Germline V gene lookup returns CDR1 SGHDT and CDR2 YYEEEE. Trimming took off 0 bases at V and 7 bases at J, with 11 bases between the two ends. The CDR3 nucleotides read TGTGCCAGCAGCTTGGGACAGGTGGAGGAGCAGTACGTC. This encodes CASSLGQVEEQYV.

For the CDR3, the DNA is TGTGCCAGCAGCTTAGAACAGGGGTCAGATACGCAGTATTTT. This encodes CASSLEQGSDTQYF. The rearrangement joins TRBV7-3 to TRBJ2-3, with 7 bases matching TRBD1. Trimming cost V 2 bases and J 4 bases; bases outside gene matches: 3. CDR3 size: 14 residues. The V gene's germline CDR1 is SGHTA and CDR2 FQGTGA.

For the CDR3, the DNA is TGTGCCAGCAGTGAAGGGACGAAGTGGGGGGCTCTTCACGAGCAGTACGTC. It codes for CASSEGTKWGALHEQYV. The chain is built from TRBV2 and TRBJ2-7; the D gene could be TRBD1 or TRBD2 (6 bases each). The germline gives CDR1 SNHLY, CDR2 FYNNEI. The CDR3 has 17 residues. V was pared by 1 base and J by 5 bases, with 21 bases between.

The CDR3 DNA follows: TGCGCCAGCAGCTTGGGACCTGACAATGAGCAGTTCTTC. This translates into CASSLGPDNEQFF. The chain joins TRBV5-1 to TRBJ2-1; D uncertain. V lost 0 bases and J 5 bases, leaving 6 bases between the germline ends. Germline CDR1 SGHRS, CDR2 YFSETQ. This CDR3 is 13 amino acids long.

The chain carries TRBV7-3 and TRBJ2-7; 8 nucleotides agree with TRBD1. Germline values: CDR1 SGHTA, CDR2 FQGTGA. This CDR3 region has 13 residues. J was trimmed by 5 bases and V by 5 bases; bases with no gene match: 5. The CDR3: CASSDGQGHEQYF. The CDR3 nucleotides are TGTGCCAGCAGCGACGGACAGGGCCACGAGCAGTACTTC.

This CDR3 is CASSQDRGRDEKLFF. The CDR3 DNA is TGTGCCAGCAGTCAGGACAGGGGAAGGGACGAAAAACTGTTTTTT. This chain uses TRBV28 with TRBJ1-4; 9 bases map to TRBD1. Germline V lookup: CDR1 MDHEN, CDR2 SYDVKM. CDR3 size: 15 residues. The V segment lost 5 bases and the J segment 8 bases; nucleotides outside the gene matches: 9.

The chain recombines TRBV19 with TRBJ2-2, with 8 bases fitting TRBD1. The CDR3 is made up of 15 amino acids. CDR1 and CDR2 (germline): LNHDA, SQIVND (reference sequence). V trimming: 8 bases; J trimming: 2 bases; junction bases outside the gene matches: 7. This chain's CDR3 is CASETGTGNTGELFF. DNA of the CDR3: TGTGCCAGTGAGACCGGGACAGGAAACACCGGGGAGCTGTTTTTT.